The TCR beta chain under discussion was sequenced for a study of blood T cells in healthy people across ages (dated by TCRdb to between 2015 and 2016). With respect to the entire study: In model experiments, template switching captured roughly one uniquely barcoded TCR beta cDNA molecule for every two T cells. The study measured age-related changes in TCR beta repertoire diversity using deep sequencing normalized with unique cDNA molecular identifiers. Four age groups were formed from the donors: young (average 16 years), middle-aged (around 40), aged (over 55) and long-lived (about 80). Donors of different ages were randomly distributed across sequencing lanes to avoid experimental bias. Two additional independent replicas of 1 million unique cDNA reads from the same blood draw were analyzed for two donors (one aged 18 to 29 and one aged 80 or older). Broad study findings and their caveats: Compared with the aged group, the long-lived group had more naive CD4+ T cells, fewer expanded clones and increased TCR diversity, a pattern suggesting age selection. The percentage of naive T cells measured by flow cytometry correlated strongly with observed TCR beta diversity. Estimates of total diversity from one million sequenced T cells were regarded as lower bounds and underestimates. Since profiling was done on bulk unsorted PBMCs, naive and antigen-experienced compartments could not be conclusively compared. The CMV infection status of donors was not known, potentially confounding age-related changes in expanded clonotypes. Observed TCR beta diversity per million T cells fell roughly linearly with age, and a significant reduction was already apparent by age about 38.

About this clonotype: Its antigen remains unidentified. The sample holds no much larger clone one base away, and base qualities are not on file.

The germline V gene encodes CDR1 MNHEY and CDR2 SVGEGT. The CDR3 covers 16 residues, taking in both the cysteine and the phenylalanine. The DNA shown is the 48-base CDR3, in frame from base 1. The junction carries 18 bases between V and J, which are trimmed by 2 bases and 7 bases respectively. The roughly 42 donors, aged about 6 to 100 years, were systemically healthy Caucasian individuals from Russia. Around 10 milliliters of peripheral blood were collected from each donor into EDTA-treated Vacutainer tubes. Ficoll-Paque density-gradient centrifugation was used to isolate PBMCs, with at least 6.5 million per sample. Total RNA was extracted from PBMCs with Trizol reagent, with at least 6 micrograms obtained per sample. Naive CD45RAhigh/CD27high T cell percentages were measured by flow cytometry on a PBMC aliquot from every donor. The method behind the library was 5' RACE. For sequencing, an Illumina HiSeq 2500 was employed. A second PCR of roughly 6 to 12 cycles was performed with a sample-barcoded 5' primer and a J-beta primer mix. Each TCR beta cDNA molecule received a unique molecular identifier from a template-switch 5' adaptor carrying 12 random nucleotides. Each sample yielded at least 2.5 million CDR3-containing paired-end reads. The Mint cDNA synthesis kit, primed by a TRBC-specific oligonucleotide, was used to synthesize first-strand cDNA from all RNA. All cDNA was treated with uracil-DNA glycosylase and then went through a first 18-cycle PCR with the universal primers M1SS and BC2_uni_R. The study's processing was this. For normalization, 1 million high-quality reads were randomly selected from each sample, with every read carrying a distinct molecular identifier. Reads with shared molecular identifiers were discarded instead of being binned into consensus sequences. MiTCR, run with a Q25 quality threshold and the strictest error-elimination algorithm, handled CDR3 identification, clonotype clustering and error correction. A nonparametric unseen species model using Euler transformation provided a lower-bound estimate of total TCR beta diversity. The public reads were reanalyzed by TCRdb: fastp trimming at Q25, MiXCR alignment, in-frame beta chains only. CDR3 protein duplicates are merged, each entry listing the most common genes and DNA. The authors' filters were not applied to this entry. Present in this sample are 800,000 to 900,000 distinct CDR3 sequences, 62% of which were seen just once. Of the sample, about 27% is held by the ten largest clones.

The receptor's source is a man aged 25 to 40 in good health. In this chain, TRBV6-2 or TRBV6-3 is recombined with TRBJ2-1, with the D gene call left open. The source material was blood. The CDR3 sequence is CASSYQQGPPLNEQFF. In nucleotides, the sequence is TGTGCCAGCAGTTACCAACAAGGCCCCCCCCTGAATGAGCAGTTCTTC.